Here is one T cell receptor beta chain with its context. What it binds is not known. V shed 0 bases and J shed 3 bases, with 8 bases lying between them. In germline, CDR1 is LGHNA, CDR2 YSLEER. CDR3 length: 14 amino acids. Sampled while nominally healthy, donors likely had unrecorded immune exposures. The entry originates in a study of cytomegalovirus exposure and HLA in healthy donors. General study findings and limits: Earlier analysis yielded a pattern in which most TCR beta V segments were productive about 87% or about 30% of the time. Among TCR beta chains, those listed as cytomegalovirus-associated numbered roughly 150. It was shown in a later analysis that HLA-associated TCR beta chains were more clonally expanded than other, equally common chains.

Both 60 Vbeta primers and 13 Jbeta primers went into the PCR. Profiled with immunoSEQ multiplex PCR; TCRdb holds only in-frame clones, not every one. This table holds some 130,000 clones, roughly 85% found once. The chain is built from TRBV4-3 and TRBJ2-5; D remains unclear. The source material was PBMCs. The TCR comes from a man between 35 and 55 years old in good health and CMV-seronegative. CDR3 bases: TGCGCCAGCAGCCAAGAAGGAGATAAAGAGACCCAGTACTTC. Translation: CASSQEGDKETQYF.